In this sample, the clone carrying this TCR beta chain turned up once. The primer mix had 60 Vbeta and 13 Jbeta primers. Libraries were prepared by immunoSEQ multiplex PCR; TCRdb keeps only in-frame clonotypes and omits some of them. Of under 200,000 clones listed, 80% to 85% were seen once; the top ten hold 0.8%. This entry comes from a study of cytomegalovirus exposure and HLA in healthy donors. This CDR3 comprises 16 residues. Germline V gives CDR1 MNHNS, CDR2 SASEGT. Trimming took off 3 bases at V and 5 bases at J, with 19 bases between the two ends. This chain joins TRBV6-1 and TRBJ2-5, with a weak D call TRBD1 (5 bases). The sequence derives from a woman under 30 in good health and CMV-seronegative. What was sequenced was PBMCs. The CDR3 bases are TGTGCCAGCAGTGATTTGACACAACGACAGCAGGAGACCCAGTACTTC. It yields the protein CASSDLTQRQQETQYF.